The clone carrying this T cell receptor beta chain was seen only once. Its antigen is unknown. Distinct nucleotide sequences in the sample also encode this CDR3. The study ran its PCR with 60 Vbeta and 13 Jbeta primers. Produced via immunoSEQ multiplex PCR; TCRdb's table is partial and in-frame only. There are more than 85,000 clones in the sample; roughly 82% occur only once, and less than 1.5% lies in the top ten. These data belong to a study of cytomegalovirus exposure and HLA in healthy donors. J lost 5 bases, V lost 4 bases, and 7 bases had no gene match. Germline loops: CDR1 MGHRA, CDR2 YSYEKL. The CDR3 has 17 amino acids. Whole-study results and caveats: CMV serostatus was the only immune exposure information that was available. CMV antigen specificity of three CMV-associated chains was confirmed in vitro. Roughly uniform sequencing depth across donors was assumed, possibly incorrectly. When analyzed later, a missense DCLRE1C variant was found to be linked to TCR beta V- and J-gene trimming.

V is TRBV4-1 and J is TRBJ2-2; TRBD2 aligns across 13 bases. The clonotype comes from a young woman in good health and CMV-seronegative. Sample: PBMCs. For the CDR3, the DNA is TGCGCCAGCAGCCCAAGGGAACTAGCGGGGGGGACCGGGGAGCTGTTTTTT. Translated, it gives CASSPRELAGGTGELFF.